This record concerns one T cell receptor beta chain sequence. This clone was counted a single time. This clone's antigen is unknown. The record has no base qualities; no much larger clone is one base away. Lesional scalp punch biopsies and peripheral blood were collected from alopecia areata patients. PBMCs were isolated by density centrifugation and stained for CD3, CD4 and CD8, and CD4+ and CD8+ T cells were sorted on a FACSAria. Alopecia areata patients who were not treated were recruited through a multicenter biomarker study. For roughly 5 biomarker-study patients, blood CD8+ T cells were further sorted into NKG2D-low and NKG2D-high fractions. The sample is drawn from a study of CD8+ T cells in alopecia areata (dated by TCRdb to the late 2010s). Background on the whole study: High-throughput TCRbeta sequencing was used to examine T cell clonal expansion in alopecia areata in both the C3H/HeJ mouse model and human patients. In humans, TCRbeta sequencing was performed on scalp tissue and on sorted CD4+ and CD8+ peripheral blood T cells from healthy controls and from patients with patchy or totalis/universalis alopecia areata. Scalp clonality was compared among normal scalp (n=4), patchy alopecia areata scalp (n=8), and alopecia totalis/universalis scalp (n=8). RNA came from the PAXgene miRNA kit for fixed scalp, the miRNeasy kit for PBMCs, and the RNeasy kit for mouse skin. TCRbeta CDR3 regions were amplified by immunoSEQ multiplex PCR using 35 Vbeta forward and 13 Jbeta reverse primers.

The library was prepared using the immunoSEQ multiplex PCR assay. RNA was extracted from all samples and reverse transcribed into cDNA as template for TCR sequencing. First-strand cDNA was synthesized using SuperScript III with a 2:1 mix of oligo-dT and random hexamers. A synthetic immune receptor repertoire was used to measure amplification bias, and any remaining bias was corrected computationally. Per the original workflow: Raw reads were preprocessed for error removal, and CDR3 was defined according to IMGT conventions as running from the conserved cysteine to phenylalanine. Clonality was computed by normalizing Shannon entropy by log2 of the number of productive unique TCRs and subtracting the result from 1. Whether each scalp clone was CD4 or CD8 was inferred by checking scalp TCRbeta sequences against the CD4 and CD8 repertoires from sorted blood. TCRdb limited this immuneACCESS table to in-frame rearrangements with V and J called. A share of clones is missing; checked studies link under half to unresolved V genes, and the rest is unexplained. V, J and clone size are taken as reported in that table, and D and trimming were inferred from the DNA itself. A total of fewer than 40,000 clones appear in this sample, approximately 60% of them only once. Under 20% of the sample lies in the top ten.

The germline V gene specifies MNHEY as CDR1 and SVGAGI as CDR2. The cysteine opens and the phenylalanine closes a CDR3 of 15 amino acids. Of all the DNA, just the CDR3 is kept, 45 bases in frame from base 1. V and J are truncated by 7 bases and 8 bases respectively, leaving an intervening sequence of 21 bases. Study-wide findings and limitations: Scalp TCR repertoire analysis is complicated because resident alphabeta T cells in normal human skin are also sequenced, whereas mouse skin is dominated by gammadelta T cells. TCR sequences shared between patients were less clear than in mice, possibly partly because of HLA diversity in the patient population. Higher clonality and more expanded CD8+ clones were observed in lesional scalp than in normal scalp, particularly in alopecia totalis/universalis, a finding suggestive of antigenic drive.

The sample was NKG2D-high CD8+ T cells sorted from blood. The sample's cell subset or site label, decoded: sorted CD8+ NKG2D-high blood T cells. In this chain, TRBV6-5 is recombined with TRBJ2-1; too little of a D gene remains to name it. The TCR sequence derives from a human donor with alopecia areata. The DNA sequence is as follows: TGTGCCAGCACCGAAACACCCCAAGGCGACCATGAGCAGTTCTTC. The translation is CASTETPQGDHEQFF.